The T cell receptor (beta chain) under discussion was sequenced for a study of cytomegalovirus exposure and HLA in healthy donors. Regarding the study as a whole: A link between a missense DCLRE1C variant and TCR beta V- and J-gene trimming emerged from a later analysis. A likely sequencing artifact accounted for one observed cluster of highly shared sequence variants.

Germline loops: CDR1 MNHEY, CDR2 SMNVEV (reference sequence). The CDR3 spans 10 amino acids, including both terminal residues. The PCR employed 60 Vbeta primers together with 13 Jbeta primers. The assay was immunoSEQ multiplex PCR, and TCRdb's table has in-frame clones only and misses some. This sample lists about 160,000 clones; its ten largest clones have 1.6%. In regard to this clone: The antigen is undetermined. The missing conserved phenylalanine or tryptophan at the end of this CDR3 makes a read error likely. The limits of the CDR3 on the DNA are not certain, so only TCRdb's listed CDR3 is given.

This chain connects TRBV27 to TRBJ1-2; the table's D call, TRBD1, has no DNA check behind it. Source material: PBMCs. This clonotype was sampled from a woman between 45 and 60 years old in good health and CMV-seronegative. The CDR3 sequence is CASSWDRKGV.